The 9 T cell receptor beta chains reported below all come from one sample, sequenced in a study of OX40 agonist ivuxolimab in advanced cancers. TCRdb's copy holds only in-frame clones and misses some; the assay was immunoSEQ multiplex PCR. The top ten hold 9.5% to 15% of the sample, which has tens of thousands of clones, around 84% seen once. The starting material was CD4+ or CD8+ T cells sorted from blood, obtained in a trial of the OX40 agonist ivuxolimab. These receptors were taken from an adult with an advanced solid tumor such as melanoma, head and neck, liver or kidney cancer.

V and J are TRBV21-1 and TRBJ2-7; TRBD2 is taken as the D call from the table, unchecked against the DNA. TRBV21-1 is a known pseudogene. The CDR3 runs 16 residues. CDR3 sequence (DNA): TGTGCCAGCAGCAAAGGGGAGACTAGCCCTTGTTTTGAGCAGTACTTC. It specifies CASSKGETSPCFEQYF.

The chain is built from TRBV27 and TRBJ1-1; D remains unclear. Germline V gene data show CDR1 as MNHEY and CDR2 as SMNVEV (reference sequence). The V end was cut by 5 bases, the J end by 3 bases, with 10 bases between. The length of the CDR3 is 13 residues. The CDR3 region is CASSSNRHTEAFF. In DNA, the CDR3 is TGTGCCAGCAGTAGTAACAGACACACTGAAGCTTTCTTT.

This CDR3 is CASSSTGMVTEAFF. CDR3 coding DNA: TGTGCCAGCAGCTCAACGGGGATGGTCACTGAAGCTTTCTTT. The chain uses TRBV7-9 and TRBJ1-1, with D uncertain. Trimming took off 4 bases at V and 4 bases at J, with 13 bases between the two ends. CDR1 and CDR2 (germline): SEHNR, FQNEAQ (reference sequence). The CDR3 is 14 amino acids.

For the CDR3, the DNA is TGTGCCAGCAGCCCGGGGTGGAGGGGAAACACCATATATTTT. This codes for CASSPGWRGNTIYF. V and J are TRBV28 and TRBJ1-3; D unresolved. The V gene lost 6 bases and the J gene lost 4 bases, with 13 bases spanning the gap. This CDR3 is 14 amino acids long. Germline CDR1 is MDHEN and CDR2 is SYDVKM.

The chain combines TRBV11-2 with TRBJ2-7; the match to TRBD2 covers 16 bases. Germline V gives CDR1 SGHAT, CDR2 FQNNGV. This CDR3 has 18 residues. V dropped 5 bases and J dropped 2; count of bases not matched to a gene: 9. The CDR3 DNA is TGTGCCAGCAGCCAGGGACTAGCGGGAGGGCCGAACGCCTACGAGCAGTACTTC. It codes for CASSQGLAGGPNAYEQYF.

The genes are TRBV7-8 and TRBJ1-1; D not certain. This CDR3 has 15 residues. Germline V gene data show CDR1 as SGHVS and CDR2 as FQNEAQ. V shed 1 base and J shed 6 bases, with 15 bases lying between them. The CDR3 nucleotides read TGTGCCAGCAGCTTAGTAGGGTGGGGTACAGCTGAAGCTTTCTTT. Its translation: CASSLVGWGTAEAFF.

This rearrangement joins TRBV19 to TRBJ2-1; no reliable D call. The CDR3 extends over 17 amino acids. Looked up from germline, CDR1 is LNHDA and CDR2 is SQIVND (reference sequence). Trimming stripped 3 bases from V and 1 base from J, with 16 bases between. The CDR3 sequence: CASSILDRSLSYNEQFF. In DNA, the CDR3 is TGTGCCAGTAGTATTTTAGACCGGAGCCTTTCCTACAATGAGCAGTTCTTC.

The chain is built from TRBV5-4 and TRBJ2-1, with no clear D. Germline CDR1 reads SGHNT; CDR2 reads YYREEE (reference sequence). Trimming removed 2 bases from V and 8 bases from J, with 8 bases in between. The CDR3 extends over 12 amino acids. The CDR3 here is CASSLAIDEQFF. The CDR3 DNA reads as TGTGCCAGCAGCTTAGCCATCGATGAGCAGTTCTTC.

The chain joins TRBV28 to TRBJ1-5; D not resolved. V lost 2 bases and J lost 8, with 19 bases in between. This CDR3 contains 16 residues. The germline gives CDR1 MDHEN, CDR2 SYDVKM. The CDR3: CASSLLRPARVEPQHF. For the CDR3, the DNA is TGTGCCAGCAGTTTACTACGGCCGGCTAGAGTGGAGCCCCAGCATTTT.